These 20 T cell receptor beta chains originate from one sample sequenced in a study of shared clonotypes between healthy human individuals. TCRdb's table, derived via immunoSEQ multiplex PCR, lists solely in-frame clones and lacks some. The table lists 980,000 or so clones, 76% of them singletons, with over 1.3% in the top ten. Specimen: memory CD4+ T cells sorted from blood. This sample's subset: CD45RA-negative fraction. These receptors originate from a man aged 18 to 30 in good health.

The V and J genes are TRBV19 and TRBJ2-7; 7 bases match TRBD2. The CDR3 has 13 amino acids. Germline CDR1 reads LNHDA; CDR2 reads SQIVND (reference sequence). Trimming at V came to 8 bases and at J to 2 bases, leaving 6 bases not matched to a gene. The CDR3 DNA sequence: TGTGCCAGTCGGAGGGCGGGGGCCTACGAGCAGTACTTC. This encodes CASRRAGAYEQYF.

This clone was seen a handful of times. This chain uses TRBV28 with TRBJ1-6, with TRBD1 matching 7 bases. Trimming took 6 bases from V and 7 from J; bases not matched to a gene: 12. The CDR3 length is 16 residues. CDR1 and CDR2 (germline): MDHEN, SYDVKM. In nucleotides, the CDR3 is TGTGCCAGCAGGACGACAGGGACCCTACAGAATTCACCCCTCCACTTT. Amino acids: CASRTTGTLQNSPLHF.

The rearrangement uses TRBV5-1 and TRBJ1-1; D gene uncertain. CDR1 is SGHRS, CDR2 YFSETQ, per germline. The CDR3 runs to 13 residues. V gave up 4 bases and J gave up 5 bases, with 12 bases separating them. The chain's CDR3 is CASSAQLGTEAFF. The CDR3 DNA follows: TGCGCCAGCAGCGCCCAACTGGGAACTGAAGCTTTCTTT. The entire variable domain, with the rest obtained from reference TRBV5-1 and TRBJ1-1, is as follows: KAGVTQTPRYLIKTRGQQVTLSCSPISGHRSVSWYQQTPGQGLQFLFEYFSETQRNKGNFPGRFSGRQFSNSRSEMNVSTLELGDSALYLCASSAQLGTEAFFGQGTRLTVV.

This rearrangement joins TRBV18 to TRBJ2-3, with TRBD2 matching 10 bases. V shed 5 bases and J 7 bases; nucleotides not matched to a gene: 9. The CDR3 totals 15 residues. Per germline, CDR1 KGHSH and CDR2 LQKENI. In DNA form, the CDR3 reads TGTGCCAGCTCAGCTCTAGCGGGAGCTCGGAATACGCAGTATTTT. Translation gives CASSALAGARNTQYF.

The count of this clone is one. The rearrangement joins TRBV5-1 to TRBJ2-3; no reliable D call. The V gene's germline CDR1 is SGHRS and CDR2 YFSETQ. With 4 bases removed from V and 4 bases from J, the gap between germline ends came to 16 bases. The CDR3 is made up of 15 amino acids. The CDR3 DNA sequence: TGCGCCAGCAGCCCTCAATATGGGCCCCCAGATACGCAGTATTTT. Residues: CASSPQYGPPDTQYF.

The chain uses TRBV19 and TRBJ1-4; D is perhaps TRBD1 (6 bases). The CDR3 runs 16 residues. The V gene lost 4 bases and the J gene lost 6 bases, with 18 bases spanning the gap. The V gene's germline CDR1 is LNHDA and CDR2 SQIVND (reference sequence). CDR3 region: CASSTRIGGLYEKLFF. In nucleotides, the CDR3 is TGTGCCAGTAGTACCCGAATAGGGGGGCTTTATGAAAAACTGTTTTTT.

This clone was detected only once. The rearrangement joins TRBV5-5 to TRBJ2-7; 7 bases line up with TRBD1. CDR1 is SGHKS and CDR2 is YYEKEE in the germline V gene (reference sequence). This CDR3 comprises 11 residues. V shed 0 bases, J shed 13 bases, and the junction held 4 bases outside the gene matches. CDR3 loop: CASSLDRGRYF. The CDR3 DNA is TGTGCCAGCAGCTTGGACAGGGGACGATACTTC.

This sequence joins TRBV19 and TRBJ1-3, with no clear D. The V end was cut by 3 bases, the J end by 0 bases, with 9 bases between. Germline CDR1 LNHDA, CDR2 SQIVND (reference sequence). CDR3 length equals 15 residues. The CDR3 loop is CASSIRKSSGNTIYF. Here the CDR3 DNA reads TGTGCCAGTAGTATTCGAAAGAGCTCTGGAAACACCATATATTTT.

The chain carries TRBV10-3 and TRBJ1-3; D remains unclear. CDR3 length equals 14 residues. From germline, CDR1 is ENHRY and CDR2 SYGVKD. The V end was cut by 10 bases, the J end by 0 bases, with 13 bases between. The CDR3 reads CATAFASSGNTIYF. CDR3 nucleotide sequence: TGTGCCACCGCCTTTGCGAGCTCTGGAAACACCATATATTTT.

A few counts support this clone. Germline is not matched at one junction end, which may reflect a read error. The chain couples TRBV6-5 to TRBJ2-1; 9 bases line up with TRBD1. The CDR3 is 15 residues long. Germline CDR1 reads MNHEY; CDR2 reads SVGAGI. CDR3 in amino acids: CASTYSGTGYNEQFF. DNA of the CDR3: TGTGCCAGCACTTACTCCGGGACAGGGTACAATGAGCAGTTCTTC.

V usage is TRBV7-2 and J usage is TRBJ2-6; possibly TRBD1 for D (5 bases). The V gene's germline CDR1 is SGHTA and CDR2 FQGNSA. The CDR3 is 16 residues long. Between the trimmed V and J ends, which lost 4 bases and 0 bases, there was a span of 10 bases. The CDR3 DNA reads as TGTGCCAGCAGCTCTGGAAGGGGCTCTGGGGCCAACGTCCTGACTTTC. Translating it yields CASSSGRGSGANVLTF.

A remark on this clone: Other DNA sequences from this sample encode an identical CDR3 as well. The J gene is TRBJ1-3, the V gene TRBV6-5; D might be TRBD1 (6 bases). The length of the CDR3 is 13 residues. The germline V and J ends were trimmed by 5 bases and 3 bases, with 8 bases remaining between them. From germline, CDR1 is MNHEY and CDR2 SVGAGI. The CDR3 sequence: CASSLRGGNTIYF. CDR3 bases: TGTGCCAGCAGTCTCAGGGGTGGAAACACCATATATTTT.

This clone showed up just once. This chain uses TRBV10-1 with TRBJ2-2, with D possibly matching TRBD2 (6 bases). The CDR3 runs 14 residues. Germline V gene sequence: CDR1 WNHNN, CDR2 SYGVQD (reference sequence). V was clipped by 6 bases and J by 7 bases, with 15 bases between them. As DNA, the CDR3 is TGCGCCAGCAGAGGACTAACATTGGACGGGGAGCTGTTTTTT. It codes for CASRGLTLDGELFF.

The chain combines TRBV20-1 with TRBJ2-7; D not resolved. There are 9 residues in the CDR3. Per germline, CDR1 DFQATT and CDR2 SNEGSKA (reference sequence). Trimming left V 6 bases short and J 4 bases short, with 4 bases between. The CDR3 DNA reads TGCAGTGCCGTTTACGAGCAGTACTTC. This sequence encodes CSAVYEQYF.

On this clone itself: Given a far larger clone just one base away, this is likely a sequencing read error. DNA for the CDR3: TGTGCCAGCAGCGTCTCCTACGAGCAGTACTTC. Translation: CASSVSYEQYF. The V gene is TRBV5-6, the J gene TRBJ2-7; D unclear. CDR1 SGHDT and CDR2 YYEEEE come from the germline V gene. V lost 4 bases and J lost 0, with 2 bases in between. CDR3 length: 11 amino acids.

This clone is a singleton in its sample. V gene TRBV5-1 combines with J gene TRBJ2-2, with TRBD1 as a possible D gene (5 bases). Trimming cost V 0 bases and J 6 bases, with 9 bases left between them. This CDR3 comprises 14 residues. Germline CDR1 SGHRS, CDR2 YFSETQ. CDR3 sequence (DNA): TGCGCCAGCAGCTTGGTAGGGGATCCCGGGGAGCTGTTTTTT. This sequence encodes CASSLVGDPGELFF.

The V call is TRBV14, the J call TRBJ1-2, with a possible D match to TRBD1 (5 bases). Germline lookup yields CDR1 SGHDN and CDR2 FVKESK. This CDR3 is built from 13 residues. V shed 6 bases and J shed 6 bases, with 14 bases lying between them. The CDR3 reads CASRQHRTDGYTF. In DNA, the CDR3 is TGTGCCAGCAGGCAACACAGGACCGATGGCTACACCTTC.

This sequence joins TRBV7-2 and TRBJ1-1; no clear D. Germline V gene data show CDR1 as SGHTA and CDR2 as FQGNSA. V was clipped by 7 bases and J by 5 bases, with 17 bases between them. The CDR3 has 14 residues. This chain's CDR3 is CASTVRLMGTEAFF. The CDR3 DNA reads TGTGCCAGCACTGTGCGGCTGATGGGGACTGAAGCTTTCTTT.

The chain couples TRBV6-6 to TRBJ1-4; 7 nucleotides align to TRBD1. Germline V lookup: CDR1 MNHNY, CDR2 SVGAGI (reference sequence). Trimming at V came to 9 bases and at J to 8 bases, leaving 9 bases not matched to a gene. CDR3 size: 13 residues. CDR3 region: CASLGGSGEKLFF. CDR3 sequence (DNA): TGTGCCAGTTTAGGGGGCTCCGGGGAAAAACTGTTTTTT.

The genes are TRBV6-5 and TRBJ2-4; D call uncertain. CDR1 MNHEY and CDR2 SVGAGI come from the germline V gene. Trimming stripped 6 bases from V and 0 bases from J, with 6 bases between. There are 13 residues in the CDR3. CDR3 sequence: CASRAGAKNIQYF. CDR3 in DNA: TGTGCCAGCAGAGCAGGAGCCAAAAACATTCAGTACTTC.